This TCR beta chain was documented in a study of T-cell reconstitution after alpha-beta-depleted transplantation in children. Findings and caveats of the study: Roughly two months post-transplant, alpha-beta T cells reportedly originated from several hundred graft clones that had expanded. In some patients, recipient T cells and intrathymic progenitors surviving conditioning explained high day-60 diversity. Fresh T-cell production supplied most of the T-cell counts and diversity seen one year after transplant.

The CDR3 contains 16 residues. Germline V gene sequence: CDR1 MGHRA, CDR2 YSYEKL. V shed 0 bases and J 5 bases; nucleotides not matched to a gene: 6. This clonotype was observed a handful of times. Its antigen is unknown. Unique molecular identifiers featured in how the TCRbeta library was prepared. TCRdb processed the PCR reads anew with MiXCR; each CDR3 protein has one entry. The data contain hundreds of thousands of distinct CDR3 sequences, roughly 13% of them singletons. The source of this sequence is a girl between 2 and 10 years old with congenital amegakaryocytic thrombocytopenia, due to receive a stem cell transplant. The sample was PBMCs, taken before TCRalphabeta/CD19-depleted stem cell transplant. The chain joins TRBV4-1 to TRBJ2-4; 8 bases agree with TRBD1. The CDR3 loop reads CASSQDWDRTQNIQYF. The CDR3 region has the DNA TGCGCCAGCAGCCAAGATTGGGACAGGACTCAAAACATTCAGTACTTC.